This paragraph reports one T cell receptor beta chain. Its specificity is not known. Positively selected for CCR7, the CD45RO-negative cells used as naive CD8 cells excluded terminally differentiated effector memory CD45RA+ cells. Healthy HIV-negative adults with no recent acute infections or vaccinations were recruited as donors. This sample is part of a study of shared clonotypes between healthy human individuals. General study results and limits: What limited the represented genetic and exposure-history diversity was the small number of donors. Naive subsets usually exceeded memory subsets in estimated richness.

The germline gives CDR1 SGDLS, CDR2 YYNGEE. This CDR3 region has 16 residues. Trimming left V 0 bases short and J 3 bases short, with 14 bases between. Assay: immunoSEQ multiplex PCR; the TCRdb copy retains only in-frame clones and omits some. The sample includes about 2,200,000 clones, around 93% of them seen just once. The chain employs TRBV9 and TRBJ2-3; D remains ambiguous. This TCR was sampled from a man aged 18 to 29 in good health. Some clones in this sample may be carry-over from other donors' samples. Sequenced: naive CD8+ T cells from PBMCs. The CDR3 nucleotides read TGTGCCAGCAGCGTAGATTGGCTAAGCCGGACAGATACGCAGTATTTT. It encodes CASSVDWLSRTDTQYF.